This T cell receptor beta chain was observed in a study of blood T cell repertoires in COVID-19. This clone has just one count. Germline V gene sequence: CDR1 KGHSH, CDR2 LQKENI. J gave up 3 bases and V 5 bases, and 7 bases lay outside the gene matches. This CDR3 region has 15 residues. Original processing methods: Amplified reference gene primers provided the basis for estimating nucleated cell counts. Only in-frame clones appear in the TCRdb table, and some are missing; sequencing was by immunoSEQ multiplex PCR. The V and J calls and clone size come from that table; D and trimming were worked out from the DNA. The sample consists of fewer than 250,000 clones, about four fifths of them appearing once.

This chain uses TRBV18 with TRBJ2-3; 8 nucleotides align to TRBD1. Material: peripheral blood. This clonotype was obtained from a woman aged 50 to 60 with acute or convalescent COVID-19. The CDR3 sequence is CASSSDRGRTDTQYF. CDR3 nucleotide sequence: TGTGCCAGCTCAAGCGACAGGGGCCGGACAGATACGCAGTATTTT.